Below are 14 T cell receptor beta chains sequenced from a single sample in a study of T cells in localized non-small cell lung cancer. The table came from immunoSEQ multiplex PCR; TCRdb's copy has only in-frame clones and leaves some out. In the table there are more than 30,000 clones, less than 80% of which are singletons. This specimen consisted of peripheral blood, obtained before any cancer treatment. The receptors stem from a male donor at least 60 years old with stage II squamous cell lung carcinoma.

The rearrangement joins TRBV5-6 to TRBJ2-1, with 7 positions matching TRBD2. Per germline, CDR1 SGHDT and CDR2 YYEEEE. The V gene end was trimmed by 1 base and the J gene end by 8 bases; junction bases not matched to a gene: 18. The CDR3 extends over 18 amino acids. The DNA of the CDR3 is TGTGCCAGCAGCTTGTGGATTGAGGGGAATCGAGCGGGGTATGAGCAGTTCTTC. Translated: CASSLWIEGNRAGYEQFF.

In its sample, this clone was seen a few times. This chain uses TRBV7-3 with TRBJ1-6; the match to TRBD1 covers 7 bases. The CDR3 has 14 amino acids. Trimming at V came to 5 bases and at J to 8 bases, leaving 6 bases not matched to a gene. CDR1 is SGHTA and CDR2 is FQGTGA in the germline V gene. DNA of the CDR3: TGTGCCAGCAGCCTGACAGGGACGTATTCACCCCTCCACTTT. Translation: CASSLTGTYSPLHF.

About this clone: The same CDR3 also results from other DNA sequences found in this sample. This chain uses TRBV5-1 with TRBJ2-2; D not certain. Per germline, CDR1 SGHRS and CDR2 YFSETQ. V was cut by 0 bases and J by 1 base, with 4 bases left in between. This CDR3 is built from 14 residues. In nucleotides, the CDR3 is TGCGCCAGCAGCTTGGTCCAGAACACCGGGGAGCTGTTTTTT. It is translated as CASSLVQNTGELFF.

The chain is built from TRBV6-6 and TRBJ1-5; D is unresolved. Trimming took 8 bases from V and 1 from J, leaving 9 bases between them. The V gene's germline CDR1 is MNHNY and CDR2 SVGAGI (reference sequence). The CDR3 extends over 13 amino acids. The CDR3 here is CASALGSNQPQHF. DNA of the CDR3: TGTGCCAGCGCCCTCGGGAGCAATCAGCCCCAGCATTTT.

The chain recombines TRBV5-1 with TRBJ2-3, with D perhaps matching TRBD2 (5 bases). The germline CDR1 and CDR2 sequences are SGHRS and YFSETQ. The CDR3 contains 16 residues. Between the trimmed V and J ends, which lost 0 bases and 2 bases, there was a span of 13 bases. CDR3 sequence: CASSLGRGSNTDTQYF. CDR3 nucleotide sequence: TGCGCCAGCAGCTTGGGCCGGGGTTCGAACACAGATACGCAGTATTTT.

This clone is termed medium-sized. The V gene is TRBV7-9, the J gene TRBJ2-1, with TRBD1 matching over 9 bases. Per the germline V gene, CDR1 is SEHNR and CDR2 is FQNEAQ (reference sequence). The CDR3 spans 15 residues. J was trimmed by 7 bases and V by 5 bases; bases with no gene match: 9. DNA for the CDR3: TGTGCCAGCAGCCCCCGGGACAGGGATCCGAATGAGCAGTTCTTC. Amino acids: CASSPRDRDPNEQFF.

The chain employs TRBV9 and TRBJ2-5, with TRBD1 identical over 9 bases. Trimming cost V 3 bases and J 5 bases; bases outside gene matches: 8. CDR3 length: 15 amino acids. CDR1 SGDLS and CDR2 YYNGEE come from the germline V gene. DNA for the CDR3: TGTGCCAGCAGCGCTTCCGGGACAGGGCTGGAGACCCAGTACTTC. It is translated as CASSASGTGLETQYF.

This chain joins TRBV6-1 and TRBJ1-5; the D is unclear. CDR1 and CDR2 (germline): MNHNS, SASEGT. Trimming removed 3 bases from V and 3 bases from J, with 15 bases in between. The CDR3 sequence is 16 residues long. CDR3 region: CASSEPGPAYNQPQHF. CDR3 nucleotides: TGTGCCAGCAGTGAGCCGGGCCCAGCTTACAATCAGCCCCAGCATTTT.

The chain recombines TRBV30 with TRBJ2-5; D ambiguous. Trimming took off 0 bases at V and 5 bases at J, with 7 bases between the two ends. Germline V lookup: CDR1 GTSNPN, CDR2 SVGIG (reference sequence). There are 12 residues in the CDR3. CDR3 in amino acids: CAWSVRSETQYF. The CDR3 DNA follows: TGTGCCTGGAGTGTAAGATCCGAGACCCAGTACTTC.

This chain links TRBV28 with TRBJ1-6; TRBD1 matches at 8 bases. Per germline, CDR1 MDHEN and CDR2 SYDVKM. The CDR3 covers 14 residues. V shed 3 bases, J shed 11 bases, and the junction held 6 bases outside the gene matches. CDR3 region: CASSFRQGWTPLHF. For the CDR3, the DNA is TGTGCCAGCAGTTTTAGACAGGGGTGGACACCCCTCCACTTT. The full variable domain, with the rest looked up from reference TRBV28 and TRBJ1-6, is DVKVTQSSRYLVKRTGEKVFLECVQDMDHENMFWYRQDPGLGLRLIYFSYDVKMKEKGDIPEGYSVSREKKERFSLILESASTNQTSMYLCASSFRQGWTPLHFGNGTRLTVT.

In this sample, this clone turned up once. This same CDR3 is encoded by further DNA sequences in the sample. This rearrangement joins TRBV2 to TRBJ2-7, with D possibly called TRBD1 or TRBD2 (5 bases each). V was shortened by 6 bases and J by 7 bases, with 16 bases between the two germline ends. Germline CDR1 reads SNHLY; CDR2 reads FYNNEI. The CDR3 has 13 amino acids. CDR3 loop: CASREGLWNEQYF. The CDR3 DNA sequence: TGTGCCAGCAGAGAGGGGCTTTGGAATGAGCAGTACTTC.

In the case of this clone: The same CDR3 can be traced to other DNA sequences in this sample. The chain uses TRBV11-2 and TRBJ1-6, with D possibly TRBD1 on 6 matching bases. Trimming left V 2 bases short and J 6 bases short, with 11 bases between. The CDR3 spans 15 residues. CDR1 is SGHAT and CDR2 is FQNNGV in the germline V gene. Here the CDR3 reads CASSLLGRGNSPLHF. The DNA for the CDR3 is TGTGCCAGCAGCTTATTGGGCAGGGGTAATTCACCCCTCCACTTT.

Here the CDR3 reads CASSQSGTGRAGELFF. CDR3 DNA: TGCGCCAGCAGTCAATCGGGGACAGGTCGAGCCGGGGAGCTGTTTTTT. V and J are TRBV23-1 and TRBJ2-2; 8 bases fit TRBD1. TRBV23-1 is an ORF for which the function is uncertain. The V and J ends lost 0 bases and 6 bases, in that order; junction bases with no gene match: 6. The CDR3 spans 16 residues.

The CDR3 region has the DNA TGTGCCTGGAGTGTATATACAGGGGCCTACGAGCAGTACTTC. It translates to CAWSVYTGAYEQYF. V gene TRBV30 combines with J gene TRBJ2-7, with 7 positions matching TRBD1. The germline CDR1 and CDR2 sequences are GTSNPN and SVGIG (reference sequence). The CDR3 extends over 14 amino acids. Trimming took 0 bases from V and 2 from J; bases not matched to a gene: 4.